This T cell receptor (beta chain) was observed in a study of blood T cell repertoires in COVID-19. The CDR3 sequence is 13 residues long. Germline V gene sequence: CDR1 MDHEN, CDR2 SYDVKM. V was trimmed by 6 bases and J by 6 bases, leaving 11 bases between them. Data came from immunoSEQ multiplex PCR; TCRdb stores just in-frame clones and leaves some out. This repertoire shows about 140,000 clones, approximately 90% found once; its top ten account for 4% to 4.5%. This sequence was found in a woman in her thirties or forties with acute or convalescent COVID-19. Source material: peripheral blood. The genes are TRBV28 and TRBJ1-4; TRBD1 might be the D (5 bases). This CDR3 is CASRAGRDEKLFF. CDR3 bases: TGTGCCAGCAGAGCAGGGAGGGATGAAAAACTGTTTTTT.